This TCR beta chain was sequenced during a study of shared clonotypes between healthy human individuals. General study findings and limits: Clonotypes shared by all four donors outscored non-shared clonotypes in generation probability.

Trimming removed 4 bases from V and 6 bases from J, with 10 bases in between. The CDR3 spans 12 residues. CDR1 is SGHTA, CDR2 FQGTGA, per germline. Participating donors were healthy, HIV-negative adults free of recent acute infections or vaccinations. Negatively enriched CD4+ T cells were divided by CD45RA into naive and memory. Worth noting for this clone: The antigen remains undetermined.

Original analysis: Junction-only sequences produced by ImmunoSEQ had no quality scores, so filtering differed. Using immunoSEQ multiplex PCR, the repertoire was profiled, and TCRdb retains in-frame clones only, with some absent. The V and J calls and clone size come from that table; D and trimming were worked out from the DNA. This sample has about 2.4 million clones, with roughly 93% found just once. The chain is built from TRBV7-3 and TRBJ2-7, with unresolved D. Sequenced input: naive CD4+ T cells from PBMCs. Subset meaning: CD45RA+ positively selected. The TCR was taken from a man in his late teens or twenties in good health. Some clones in this sample may be carry-over from other donors' samples. The CDR3 region is CASSSSGPEQYF. For the CDR3, the DNA is TGTGCCAGCAGCTCATCCGGGCCCGAGCAGTACTTC.